This TCR beta chain was sequenced during a study of T cell repertoires in cytomegalovirus infection. Study details: As its CMV epitopes, the study selected recently identified HLA-C-restricted and well-studied HLA-B-restricted targets. Indications came from public TCR beta signatures; they pointed to CMV infection and to a matching HLA type. General observations from the study: Within the response measured ex vivo, HLA-C-restricted CMV-specific TCR beta clonotypes were dominant. Pooled public TCR beta family frequency picked out CMV carriers with the relevant HLA.

Only a few counts were recorded for this clonotype. Its target is not known. MiXCR was run by TCRdb on the reads, yielding one entry per CDR3 protein. This sample has approximately 770,000 distinct CDR3 sequences; roughly 29% occur once, and the top ten carry around 14%. The V gene lost 4 bases and the J gene lost 7 bases, with 13 bases spanning the gap. From germline, CDR1 is SQVTM and CDR2 ANQGSEA. This CDR3 is 12 amino acids long. The rearrangement joins TRBV29-1 to TRBJ1-2; D is unclear. This sequence was found in a human donor in good health (CMV status not recorded). Some clones in this sample may be carry-over from other donors' samples. Sequencing used cultured CD8+ T cells from PBMCs, obtained from culture after CMV antigen stimulation. The CDR3 DNA is TGCAGCGTTGCGGAGGGTGATATTGGCTACACCTTC. Protein product: CSVAEGDIGYTF.